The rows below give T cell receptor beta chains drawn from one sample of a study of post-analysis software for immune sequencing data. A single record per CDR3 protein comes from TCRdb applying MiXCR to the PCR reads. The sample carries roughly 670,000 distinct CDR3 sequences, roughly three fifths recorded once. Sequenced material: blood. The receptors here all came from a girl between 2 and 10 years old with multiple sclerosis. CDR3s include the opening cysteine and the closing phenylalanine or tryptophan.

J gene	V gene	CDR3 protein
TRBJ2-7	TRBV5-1	CASSFRPSVSYEQYF
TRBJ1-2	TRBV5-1	CASSPAGGGANYGYTF
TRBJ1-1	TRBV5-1	CASTYRGQDTEAFF
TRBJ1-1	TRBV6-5	CASRTTGRAVNTEAFF
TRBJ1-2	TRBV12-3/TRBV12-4	CASSLGTGRLYGYTF
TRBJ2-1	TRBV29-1	CSAEGDNEQFF
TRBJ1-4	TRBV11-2	CASSLAYEKLFF
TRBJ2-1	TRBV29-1	CSVEAGRESFEQFF
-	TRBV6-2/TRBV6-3	CASSYQTVGPETQYF
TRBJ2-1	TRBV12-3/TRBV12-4	CASSPGLVSNEQFF
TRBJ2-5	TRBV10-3	CAVSQEYQETQYF
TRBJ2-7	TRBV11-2	CASSLAIAGGRGDEQYF
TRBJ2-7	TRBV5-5	CASSSGLFSNGEAQYF
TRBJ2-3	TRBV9	CASSVVVAGGTDTQYF
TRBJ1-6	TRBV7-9	CASRGGSSPLHF
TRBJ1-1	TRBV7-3	CASSFGGQATEAFF
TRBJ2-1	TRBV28	CASSFKGRKAGEQFF
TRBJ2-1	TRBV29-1	CSARRGFGEQFF
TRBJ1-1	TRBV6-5	CASSYVQGGTEAFF
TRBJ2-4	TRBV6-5	CASRDKGEQYF
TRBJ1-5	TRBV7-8	CAGSFRTGGNQPQHF
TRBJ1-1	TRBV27	CASSFSLNTEAFF
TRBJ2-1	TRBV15	CATSRRDSEQFF
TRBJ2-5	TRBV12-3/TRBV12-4	CASSLNRAGPRYQETQYF
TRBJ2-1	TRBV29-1	CSVDSRKNEQFF
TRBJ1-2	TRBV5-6	CASSYGHLGDGYTF
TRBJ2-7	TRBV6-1	CASSEHREGSEQYF
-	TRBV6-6	CASSYSRRAGGYYEQYF
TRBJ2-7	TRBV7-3	CASSLRAGESYEQYF
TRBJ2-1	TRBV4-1	CASSQRQGAGACGEQFF
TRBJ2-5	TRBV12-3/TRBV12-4	CASTRLAGEETQYF
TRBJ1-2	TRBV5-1	CASSFDVGRANGYTF
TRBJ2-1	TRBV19	CASSIVPDEQFF
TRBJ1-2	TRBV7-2	CASSLGTGQNYGYTF
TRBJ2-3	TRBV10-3	CAISESDSRDTQYF
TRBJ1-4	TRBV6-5	CASSVEGLEKLFF
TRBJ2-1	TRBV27	CASSPKTGTGYNEQFF
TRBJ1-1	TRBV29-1	CSVEDRGAFF
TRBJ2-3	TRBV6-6	CATAWGGRTDTQYF
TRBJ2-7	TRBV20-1	CSALRLAVSYEQYF